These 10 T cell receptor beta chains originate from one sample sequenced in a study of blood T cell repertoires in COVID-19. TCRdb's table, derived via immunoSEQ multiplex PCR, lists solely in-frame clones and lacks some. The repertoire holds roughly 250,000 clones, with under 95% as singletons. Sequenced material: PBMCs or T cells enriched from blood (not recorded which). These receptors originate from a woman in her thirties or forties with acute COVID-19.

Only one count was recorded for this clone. CDR3 region: CASSHTLAGGRWEQYF. The CDR3 nucleotides are TGTGCCAGCAGCCATACACTAGCGGGGGGCCGTTGGGAGCAGTACTTC. The chain recombines TRBV3-1 (or the pseudogene TRBV3-2) with TRBJ2-7; TRBD2 matches 12 bases. The CDR3 contains 16 residues. V trimming: 3 bases; J trimming: 7 bases; junction bases outside the gene matches: 10. Germline lookup yields CDR1 LGHDT and CDR2 YNNKEL (reference sequence).

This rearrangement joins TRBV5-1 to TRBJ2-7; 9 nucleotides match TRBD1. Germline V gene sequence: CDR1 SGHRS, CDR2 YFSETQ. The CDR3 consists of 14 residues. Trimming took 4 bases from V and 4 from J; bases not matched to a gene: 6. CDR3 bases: TGCGCCAGCAGCGTGGGACAGGGCAATTACGAGCAGTACTTC. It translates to CASSVGQGNYEQYF. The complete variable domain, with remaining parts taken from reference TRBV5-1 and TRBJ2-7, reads KAGVTQTPRYLIKTRGQQVTLSCSPISGHRSVSWYQQTPGQGLQFLFEYFSETQRNKGNFPGRFSGRQFSNSRSEMNVSTLELGDSALYLCASSVGQGNYEQYFGPGTRLTVT.

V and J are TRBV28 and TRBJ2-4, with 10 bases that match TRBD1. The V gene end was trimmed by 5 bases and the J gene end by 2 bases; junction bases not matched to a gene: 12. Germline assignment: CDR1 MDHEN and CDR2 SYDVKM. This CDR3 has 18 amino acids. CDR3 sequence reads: CASSGWRDRGGTKNIQYF. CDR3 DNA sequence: TGTGCCAGCAGTGGATGGCGGGACAGGGGTGGTACCAAAAACATTCAGTACTTC.

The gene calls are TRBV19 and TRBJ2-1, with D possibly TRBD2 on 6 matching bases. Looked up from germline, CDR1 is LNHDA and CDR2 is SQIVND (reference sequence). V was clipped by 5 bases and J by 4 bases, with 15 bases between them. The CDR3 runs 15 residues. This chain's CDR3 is CASSPRLEGYNEQFF. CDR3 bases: TGTGCCAGTAGTCCCCGACTAGAGGGGTACAATGAGCAGTTCTTC. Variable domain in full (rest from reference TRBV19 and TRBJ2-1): DGGITQSPKYLFRKEGQNVTLSCEQNLNHDAMYWYRQDPGQGLRLIYYSQIVNDFQKGDIAEGYSVSREKKESFPLTVTSAQKNPTAFYLCASSPRLEGYNEQFFGPGTRLTVL.

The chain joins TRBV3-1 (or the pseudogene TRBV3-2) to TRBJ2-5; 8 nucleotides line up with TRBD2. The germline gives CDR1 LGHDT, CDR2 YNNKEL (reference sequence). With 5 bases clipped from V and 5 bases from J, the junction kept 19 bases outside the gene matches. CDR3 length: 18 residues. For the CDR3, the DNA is TGTGCCAGCAGCGCGAACAACCCGGGACATCGGGGGGGGGAGACCCAGTACTTC. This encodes CASSANNPGHRGGETQYF.

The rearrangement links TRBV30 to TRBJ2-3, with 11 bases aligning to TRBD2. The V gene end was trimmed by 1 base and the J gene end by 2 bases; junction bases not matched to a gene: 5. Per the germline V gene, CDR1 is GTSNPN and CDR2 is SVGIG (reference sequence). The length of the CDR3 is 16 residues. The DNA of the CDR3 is TGTGCCTGGAGTGCTAGCGGGAGGCGTACCACAGATACGCAGTATTTT. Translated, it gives CAWSASGRRTTDTQYF.

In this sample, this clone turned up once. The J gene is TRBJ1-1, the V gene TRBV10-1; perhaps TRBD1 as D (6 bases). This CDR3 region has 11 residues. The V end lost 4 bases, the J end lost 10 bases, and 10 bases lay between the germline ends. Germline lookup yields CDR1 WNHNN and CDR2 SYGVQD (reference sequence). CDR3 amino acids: CASSGDMRAFF. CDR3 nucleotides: TGCGCCAGCAGTGGGGACATGAGAGCTTTCTTT.

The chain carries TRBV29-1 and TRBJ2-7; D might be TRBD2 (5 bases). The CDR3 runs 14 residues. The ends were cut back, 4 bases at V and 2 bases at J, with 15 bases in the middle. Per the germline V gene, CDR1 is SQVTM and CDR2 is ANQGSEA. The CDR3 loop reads CSVAVSLATYEQYF. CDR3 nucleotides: TGCAGCGTTGCGGTCAGCCTAGCCACCTACGAGCAGTACTTC.

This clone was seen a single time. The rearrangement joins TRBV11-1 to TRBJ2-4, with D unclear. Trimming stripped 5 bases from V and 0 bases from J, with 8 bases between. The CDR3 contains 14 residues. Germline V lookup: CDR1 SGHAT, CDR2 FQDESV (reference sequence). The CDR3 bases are TGTGCCAGCAGCGCTATCCTAGCCAAAAACATTCAGTACTTC. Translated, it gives CASSAILAKNIQYF.

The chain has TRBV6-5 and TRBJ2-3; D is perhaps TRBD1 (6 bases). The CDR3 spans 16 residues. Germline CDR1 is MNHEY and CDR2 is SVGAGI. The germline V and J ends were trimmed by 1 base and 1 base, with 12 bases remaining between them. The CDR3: CASSYWTAGGTDTQYF. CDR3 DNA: TGTGCCAGCAGTTACTGGACAGCTGGGGGCACAGATACGCAGTATTTT.